The 23 T cell receptor beta chains reported below all come from one sample, sequenced in a study of HIV-infected patients and healthy controls. No cell fractionation was done, so the repertoire covers all unsorted peripheral blood T cells. Alpha and beta constant-region primers primed reverse transcription of 400 to 500 ng RNA. Each of the alpha and beta chains got its own library through chain-specific third strand synthesis with indices. TCRdb ran MiXCR on the 5' RACE reads and lists one entry per CDR3 protein. The data contain some 8,500 distinct CDR3 sequences, approximately 7.6% of them singletons. The sample was blood, taken before antiretroviral therapy. The receptors here all came from an adult with HIV infection. The donor label of this sample is uncertain.

This clonotype came up many times. The chain couples TRBV12-3 or TRBV12-4 to TRBJ1-1; D uncertain. CDR3 size: 12 residues. V lost 2 bases and J lost 4, with 5 bases in between. The chain's CDR3 is CASSLFSTEAFF. Written as DNA, the CDR3 is TGTGCCAGCAGTTTATTCAGCACTGAAGCTTTCTTT.

This clonotype has a count of ten or more. The chain is built from TRBV5-6 and TRBJ2-1, with unresolved D. Per the germline V gene, CDR1 is SGHDT and CDR2 is YYEEEE. The CDR3 totals 14 residues. V was trimmed by 0 bases and J by 5 bases, leaving 9 bases between them. The CDR3 region has the DNA TGTGCCAGCAGCTTGGGTCAGGACCACAATGAGCAGTTCTTC. Protein sequence: CASSLGQDHNEQFF.

This clonotype was picked up many times. DNA of the CDR3: TGTGCCTGGGGCTCGAGTCCCGGGGCCAACGTCCTGACTTTC. It codes for CAWGSSPGANVLTF. The V and J genes are TRBV30 and TRBJ2-6; D is unresolved. Germline assignment: CDR1 GTSNPN and CDR2 SVGIG (reference sequence). The V gene lost 5 bases and the J gene lost 4 bases, with 12 bases spanning the gap. The CDR3 is made up of 14 amino acids.

Only a few counts were recorded for this clonotype. J is TRBJ2-3 and V is TRBV6-6; possibly TRBD2 for D (6 bases). This CDR3 contains 14 residues. The germline V and J ends were trimmed by 8 bases and 4 bases, with 16 bases remaining between them. The germline gives CDR1 MNHNY, CDR2 SVGAGI (reference sequence). The CDR3 DNA reads as TGTGCCAGCGCCGCCCCGGGAGAGGCAGATACGCAGTATTTT. This gives the protein CASAAPGEADTQYF.

This clonotype has a count of ten or more. This chain links TRBV4-1 with TRBJ1-6; 7 nucleotides align to TRBD1. Looked up from germline, CDR1 is MGHRA and CDR2 is YSYEKL. V lost 1 base to trimming and J lost 6 bases; unmatched junction nucleotides: 0. CDR3 length equals 14 residues. CDR3 nucleotides: TGCGCCAGCAGCCAAGGACAGGGTAATTCACCCCTCCACTTT. It yields the protein CASSQGQGNSPLHF.

This clonotype was detected ten times or more. This chain uses TRBV6-1 with TRBJ1-6; D gene uncertain. Germline V gene sequence: CDR1 MNHNS, CDR2 SASEGT. This CDR3 is 11 amino acids long. Trimming removed 5 bases from V and 7 bases from J, with 3 bases in between. This CDR3 reads CASSLNSPLHF. CDR3 DNA: TGTGCCAGCAGTCTAAATTCACCCCTCCACTTT.

Many counts were recorded for this clonotype. CDR3 nucleotides: TGCAGTGCCTCAGAGTCAGATAGCAATCAGCCCCAGCATTTT. Residues: CSASESDSNQPQHF. The chain has TRBV20-1 and TRBJ1-5; no clear D. The ends were cut back, 6 bases at V and 0 bases at J, with 12 bases in the middle. CDR3 length equals 14 residues. Germline-derived CDR1 and CDR2 are DFQATT and SNEGSKA (reference sequence).

This clonotype was counted ten times or more. V gene TRBV3-1 combines with J gene TRBJ1-3; 7 bases align to TRBD1. CDR3 length: 13 amino acids. Germline-derived CDR1 and CDR2 are LGHDT and YNNKEL (reference sequence). The junction had 3 bases not matched to a gene; V was cut back by 6 bases and J by 4 bases. CDR3 in DNA: TGTGCCAGCAGTCTGGACAGGGGAAACACCATATATTTT. It codes for CASSLDRGNTIYF. Full variable domain (missing parts from reference TRBV3-1 and TRBJ1-3): DTAVSQTPKYLVTQMGNDKSIKCEQNLGHDTMYWYKQDSKKFLKIMFSYNNKELIINETVPNRFSPKSPDKAHLNLHINSLELGDSAVYFCASSLDRGNTIYFGEGSWLTVV.

This chain joins TRBV7-9 and TRBJ2-6, with D unclear. V was pared by 4 bases and J by 2 bases, with 12 bases between. This CDR3 is 16 amino acids long. The germline gives CDR1 SEHNR, CDR2 FQNEAQ (reference sequence). The CDR3 reads CASSYLPGPGANVLTF. As DNA, the CDR3 is TGTGCCAGCAGCTATCTGCCGGGTCCTGGGGCCAACGTCCTGACTTTC.

This clonotype occurred many times. V is TRBV7-9 and J is TRBJ2-5; a possible D gene is TRBD2 (6 bases). The germline V gene encodes CDR1 SEHNR and CDR2 FQNEAQ (reference sequence). V shed 5 bases and J shed 5 bases, with 12 bases lying between them. This CDR3 is built from 13 residues. For the CDR3, the DNA is TGTGCCAGCAGCCCTAAGGCGGGGGAGACCCAGTACTTC. It yields the protein CASSPKAGETQYF.

In this sample, this clonotype is medium-sized (0.01 to 0.1%). The V gene is TRBV11-2, the J gene TRBJ2-5; D possibly matches TRBD1 or TRBD2 (5 bases each). The length of the CDR3 is 13 residues. The ends were cut back, 0 bases at V and 10 bases at J, with 12 bases in the middle. The V gene's germline CDR1 is SGHAT and CDR2 FQNNGV. As DNA, the CDR3 is TGTGCCAGCAGCTTAGAACCGGGTGGGGGCCAGTACTTC. The encoded protein is CASSLEPGGGQYF.

This clonotype was observed many times. The chain couples TRBV7-8 to TRBJ1-5, with D unresolved. Germline CDR1 and CDR2: SGHVS and FQNEAQ. Trimming stripped 7 bases from V and 1 base from J, with 14 bases between. The CDR3 is 15 amino acids. The CDR3 loop is CASTLGSWSNQPQHF. Written as DNA, the CDR3 is TGTGCCAGCACCCTGGGGTCTTGGAGCAATCAGCCCCAGCATTTT. Filled out from reference TRBV7-8 and TRBJ1-5, the complete variable domain reads GAGVSQSPRYKVAKRGQDVALRCDPISGHVSLFWYQQALGQGPEFLTYFQNEAQLDKSGLPSDRFFAERPEGSVSTLKIQRTQQEDSAVYLCASTLGSWSNQPQHFGDGTRLSIL.

The rearrangement joins TRBV5-4 to TRBJ2-7; D possibly corresponds to TRBD2 (6 bases). This CDR3 is built from 14 residues. Trimming left V 4 bases short and J 7 bases short, with 18 bases between. In germline, CDR1 is SGHNT, CDR2 YYREEE (reference sequence). The CDR3 sequence: CASSLSTSMGEQYF. Written as DNA, the CDR3 is TGTGCCAGCAGCCTTTCGACTAGTATGGGGGAGCAGTACTTC. The complete variable domain, with remaining parts taken from reference TRBV5-4 and TRBJ2-7, reads ETGVTQSPTHLIKTRGQQVTLRCSSQSGHNTVSWYQQALGQGPQFIFQYYREEENGRGNFPPRFSGLQFPNYSSELNVNALELDDSALYLCASSLSTSMGEQYFGPGTRLTVT.

This clonotype was seen ten or more times. The chain joins TRBV7-2 to TRBJ2-3; TRBD2 might be the D (5 bases). CDR1 is SGHTA and CDR2 is FQGNSA in the germline V gene. Trimming left V 1 base short and J 4 bases short, with 12 bases between. This CDR3 is built from 15 residues. The CDR3 DNA reads as TGTGCCAGCAGCTTAGTGGCGGGTTCAGCAGATACGCAGTATTTT. This codes for CASSLVAGSADTQYF.

The chain has TRBV2 and TRBJ1-4, with a possible D match to TRBD1 (5 bases). Germline CDR1 is SNHLY and CDR2 is FYNNEI. Trimming pared 10 bases from V and 8 bases from J, leaving 20 bases between. The CDR3 is made up of 14 amino acids. The CDR3 bases are TGTGCCATCATGGGGGGACCCCCCGGGGAAAAACTGTTTTTT. Protein product: CAIMGGPPGEKLFF.

This clonotype was picked up many times. The rearrangement links TRBV5-1 to TRBJ1-1, with D perhaps matching TRBD1 (5 bases). The CDR3 spans 14 residues. The germline V gene encodes CDR1 SGHRS and CDR2 YFSETQ. The V gene lost 3 bases and the J gene lost 2 bases, with 11 bases spanning the gap. CDR3 amino acids: CASSWDGINTEAFF. The DNA for the CDR3 is TGCGCCAGCAGCTGGGACGGTATAAACACTGAAGCTTTCTTT.

The sample holds many counts of this clonotype. This sequence joins TRBV7-9 and TRBJ1-6; no clear D. V lost 6 bases to trimming and J lost 7 bases, with 10 bases between them. The CDR3 is 13 amino acids. Germline V gene sequence: CDR1 SEHNR, CDR2 FQNEAQ (reference sequence). The CDR3 loop is CASSLGLNSPLHF. CDR3 in DNA: TGTGCCAGCAGTCTAGGTCTGAATTCACCCCTCCACTTT.

This clonotype was seen repeatedly, ten times or more. The chain carries TRBV28 and TRBJ2-3; unclear D gene. Trimming left V 5 bases short and J 0 bases short, with 15 bases between. The CDR3 has 16 residues. CDR1 is MDHEN and CDR2 is SYDVKM in the germline V gene. CDR3 sequence: CASSPPPLGSTDTQYF. The CDR3, as DNA: TGTGCCAGCAGTCCCCCCCCACTGGGTAGCACAGATACGCAGTATTTT.

In its sample, this clonotype was seen many times. The chain recombines TRBV28 with TRBJ1-5; TRBD1 matches 9 bases. From germline, CDR1 is MDHEN and CDR2 SYDVKM. V dropped 3 bases and J dropped 7; count of bases not matched to a gene: 7. The CDR3 consists of 15 residues. Here the CDR3 reads CASSFSGTGYQPQHF. In DNA form, the CDR3 reads TGTGCCAGCAGTTTCTCAGGGACAGGGTACCAGCCCCAGCATTTT. The variable domain in full, with the rest retrieved from reference TRBV28 and TRBJ1-5, is DVKVTQSSRYLVKRTGEKVFLECVQDMDHENMFWYRQDPGLGLRLIYFSYDVKMKEKGDIPEGYSVSREKKERFSLILESASTNQTSMYLCASSFSGTGYQPQHFGDGTRLSIL.

This clonotype was seen at least ten times. The gene calls are TRBV20-1 and TRBJ1-4; a possible D gene is TRBD1 (5 bases). Germline V CDR1 and CDR2: DFQATT, SNEGSKA (reference sequence). This CDR3 is built from 15 residues. Trimming stripped 0 bases from V and 3 bases from J, with 11 bases between. CDR3 amino acids: CSAREAGVANEKLFF. In nucleotides, the CDR3 is TGCAGTGCTAGAGAGGCGGGGGTGGCTAATGAAAAACTGTTTTTT.

This clonotype has ten or more counts. The chain recombines TRBV20-1 with TRBJ2-3; no definite D call. The CDR3 sequence is 15 residues long. V was clipped by 5 bases and J by 2 bases, with 17 bases between them. In germline, CDR1 is DFQATT, CDR2 SNEGSKA (reference sequence). The CDR3 nucleotides read TGCAGTGCTGCCCGACAAGAAGTCCACACAGATACGCAGTATTTT. As protein: CSAARQEVHTDTQYF.

The table lists this clonotype with many counts. The chain uses TRBV20-1 and TRBJ2-3; a weak D match, TRBD1 (6 bases). The V end was cut by 6 bases, the J end by 1 base, with 11 bases between. CDR1 and CDR2 from the germline V gene are DFQATT and SNEGSKA (reference sequence). There are 13 residues in the CDR3. The CDR3 loop is CSAGDTRTDTQYF. DNA of the CDR3: TGCAGTGCCGGGGACACCCGCACAGATACGCAGTATTTT.

Note on this clonotype: This may stem from a read error, because a much larger clone lies one nucleotide away. This chain joins TRBV6-5 and TRBJ1-2; tentative D call: TRBD1 (6 bases). Germline V gives CDR1 MNHEY, CDR2 SVGAGI. V was shortened by 6 bases and J by 7 bases, with 15 bases between the two germline ends. The CDR3 runs 13 residues. The CDR3 DNA is TGTGCCAGCAGGGGCCCAGGGGCGAGTGGCTACACCTTC. It translates to CASRGPGASGYTF.